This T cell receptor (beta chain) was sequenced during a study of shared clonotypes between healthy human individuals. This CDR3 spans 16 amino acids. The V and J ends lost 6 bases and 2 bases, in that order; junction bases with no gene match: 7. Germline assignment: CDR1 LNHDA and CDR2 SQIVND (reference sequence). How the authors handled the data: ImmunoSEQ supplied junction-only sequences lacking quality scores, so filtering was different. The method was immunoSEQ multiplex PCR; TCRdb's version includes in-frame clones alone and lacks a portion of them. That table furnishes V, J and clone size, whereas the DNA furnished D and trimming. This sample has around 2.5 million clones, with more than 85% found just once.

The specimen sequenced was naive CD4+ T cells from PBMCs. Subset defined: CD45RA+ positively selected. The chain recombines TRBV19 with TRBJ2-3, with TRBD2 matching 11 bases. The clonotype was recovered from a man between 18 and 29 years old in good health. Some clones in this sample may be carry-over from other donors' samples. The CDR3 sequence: CASSRGTSGLTDTQYF. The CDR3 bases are TGTGCCAGTAGCCGCGGGACTAGCGGCCTCACAGATACGCAGTATTTT. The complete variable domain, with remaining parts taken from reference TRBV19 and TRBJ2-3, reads DGGITQSPKYLFRKEGQNVTLSCEQNLNHDAMYWYRQDPGQGLRLIYYSQIVNDFQKGDIAEGYSVSREKKESFPLTVTSAQKNPTAFYLCASSRGTSGLTDTQYFGPGTRLTVL.